This TCR beta chain was sequenced in a study of cytomegalovirus exposure and HLA in healthy donors (dated by TCRdb to the late 2010s). About the full investigation: According to a later analysis, the approximately 120 validation repertoires were produced on the same platform as the 666 repertoires of the first cohort. Along with the approximately 600-subject first cohort, a separate validation cohort of over a hundred different subjects was used. To predict cytomegalovirus infection status, the study brought together high-throughput TCR immunosequencing, statistical association of individual TCRs with disease status, and machine learning. The study was designed to test whether signatures of past pathogen exposure could be identified by cataloging public T cell receptors. General conclusions and limits of the study: The study listed over 150 TCR beta chains as associated with cytomegalovirus. The validation cohort had no HLA typing available for a later analysis, so co-occurrence within that cohort was assessed over all 110 or so repertoires. While some public TCRs were present in many individuals, most TCR sequences turned up only very rarely across donors. According to the authors, the approach could potentially be generalized to other disease states and immunological phenotypes. Of the cluster scores, around 95% were above 0 in a later analysis, which found that TCRs clustered in the first cohort also tended to co-occur in the 95 to 150 validation repertoires. In vitro tests confirmed that three of the cytomegalovirus-associated TCR beta chains recognize cytomegalovirus antigens. The classifier was reported to diagnose cytomegalovirus status with high specificity and sensitivity in both the original cohort and the validation cohort.

As regards this clone: The antigen it recognizes is unknown. The sample holds no much larger clone one base away, and base qualities are not on file.

Via the germline V gene, CDR1 is SGHNT and CDR2 YENEEA. V ends up 0 bases short and J 7 bases short, with an unmatched junction base count of 6. The CDR3 starts with the cysteine, ends with the phenylalanine, and has 15 residues. CDR3 DNA is the only sequence kept; it has 45 bases, read in frame from the first base. The donors belonged to the validation cohort of over a hundred subjects, which was separate from the roughly 700-subject first cohort. Libraries came from the immunoSEQ multiplex PCR assay. The authors' analysis ran thus. A statistical classification framework was built to diagnose cytomegalovirus status from the catalog of TCR beta chain sequences. TCRdb took over this immuneACCESS table, retaining in-frame rearrangements with V and J assigned. Such tables are incomplete; in checked studies, under half of the missing clones stem from an unresolved V gene, and the remainder is unexplained. V, J and clone size are taken as reported in that table, and D and trimming were inferred from the DNA itself. The sample profile shows about 150,000 clones; about 86% of them were found once. The top ten constitute around 2.1% of the sample.

The sequencing sample was made of PBMCs. The origin of this receptor is a human donor in good health. In this chain, TRBV11-3 is recombined with TRBJ2-5; 9 central bases correspond to TRBD2. CDR3 reads: CASSLDGSSGATQYF. The bases read TGTGCCAGCAGCTTAGATGGTTCTAGCGGGGCGACCCAGTACTTC.